The 25 T cell receptor beta chains listed next were all sequenced from one sample in a study of blood T cell repertoires in COVID-19. TCRdb's table, derived via immunoSEQ multiplex PCR, lists solely in-frame clones and lacks some. The table includes approximately 25,000 clones, over 70% detected once. The sample comprised peripheral blood. Every receptor here comes from a man older than 75 with active or convalescent COVID-19.

This clone was seen only once. The chain joins TRBV7-9 to TRBJ2-7; 9 nucleotides match TRBD1. V trimming: 5 bases; J trimming: 6 bases; junction bases outside the gene matches: 11. The CDR3 runs to 15 residues. The germline gives CDR1 SEHNR, CDR2 FQNEAQ (reference sequence). CDR3 nucleotides: TGTGCCAGCAGCCCCACCGGGACAGGGTTATCCGAGCAGTACTTC. It codes for CASSPTGTGLSEQYF.

The genes are TRBV10-1 and TRBJ2-5; possibly TRBD1 or TRBD2 for D (7 bases each). V dropped 7 bases and J dropped 7 bases, with 13 bases sitting between them. The germline V gene encodes CDR1 WNHNN and CDR2 SYGVQD (reference sequence). The CDR3 length is 12 residues. In DNA form, the CDR3 reads TGCGCCAGCAATGACAGGGAGGGGACCCAGTACTTC. As protein: CASNDREGTQYF.

V and J are TRBV5-1 and TRBJ1-3; tentatively, D is TRBD1 (5 bases). V was trimmed by 2 bases and J by 4 bases, leaving 7 bases between them. CDR3 length equals 13 residues. Germline values: CDR1 SGHRS, CDR2 YFSETQ. The CDR3 nucleotides read TGCGCCAGCAGCTTCGGGGGAGGAAACACCATATATTTT. Its protein product is CASSFGGGNTIYF.

The chain couples TRBV3-1 (or the pseudogene TRBV3-2) to TRBJ2-1; 7 bases are shared with TRBD2. Germline values: CDR1 LGHDT, CDR2 YNNKEL (reference sequence). The CDR3 is 21 residues long. The junction had 27 bases not matched to a gene; V was cut back by 6 bases and J by 4 bases. The CDR3 DNA reads TGTGCCAGCAGTCGAGACATCGACTTTGAACCGCCGGGGGGAGGGTACAATGAGCAGTTCTTC. Amino acid sequence: CASSRDIDFEPPGGGYNEQFF.

CDR3: CASSIRPRDTDTQYF. The CDR3 nucleotides are TGTGCCAGTAGTATACGACCGAGGGATACAGATACGCAGTATTTT. This chain uses TRBV19 with TRBJ2-3, with D maybe TRBD2 (5 bases). This CDR3 has 15 residues. Deletions cut 2 bases from V and 3 bases from J, with 12 bases between. CDR1 is LNHDA, CDR2 SQIVND, per germline (reference sequence).

The genes are TRBV28 and TRBJ1-2, with 8 bases fitting TRBD1. The V and J ends lost 4 bases and 1 base, in that order; junction bases with no gene match: 11. The V gene's germline CDR1 is MDHEN and CDR2 SYDVKM. The CDR3 contains 17 residues. CDR3 protein: CASSSPGQGGNNYGYTF. The DNA for the CDR3 is TGTGCCAGCAGTTCACCCGGACAGGGAGGAAATAACTATGGCTACACCTTC.

The chain carries TRBV6-2 or TRBV6-3 and TRBJ1-5; D unclear. CDR1 is MNHEY, CDR2 SVGEGT, per germline. The V end was cut by 0 bases, the J end by 0 bases, with 15 bases between. This CDR3 region has 18 residues. This chain's CDR3 is CASSYSEGFWNSNQPQHF. In nucleotides, the CDR3 is TGTGCCAGCAGTTACTCGGAGGGTTTCTGGAATAGCAATCAGCCCCAGCATTTT.

This rearrangement joins TRBV29-1 to TRBJ2-1, with D perhaps TRBD2 (5 bases). This CDR3 contains 12 residues. Germline V lookup: CDR1 SQVTM, CDR2 ANQGSEA. Trimming removed 4 bases at V and 9 bases at J, with 13 bases between. CDR3 nucleotide sequence: TGCAGCGTTGGAATCGGGAAGGGTGAGCAGTTCTTC. It specifies CSVGIGKGEQFF.

The rearrangement uses TRBV28 and TRBJ1-1; tentative D call: TRBD1 (5 bases). Trimming removed 5 bases at V and 2 bases at J, with 12 bases between. This CDR3 contains 14 residues. The germline gives CDR1 MDHEN, CDR2 SYDVKM. DNA of the CDR3: TGTGCCAGCAGTCTCGAGTGGGGCAACACTGAAGCTTTCTTT. The encoded protein is CASSLEWGNTEAFF. The variable domain in full, with the rest retrieved from reference TRBV28 and TRBJ1-1, is DVKVTQSSRYLVKRTGEKVFLECVQDMDHENMFWYRQDPGLGLRLIYFSYDVKMKEKGDIPEGYSVSREKKERFSLILESASTNQTSMYLCASSLEWGNTEAFFGQGTRLTVV.

The rearrangement joins TRBV19 to TRBJ1-4, with 8 bases matching TRBD1. J gave up 5 bases and V 4 bases, and 6 bases lay outside the gene matches. The CDR3 sequence is 15 residues long. Germline CDR1 is LNHDA and CDR2 is SQIVND (reference sequence). CDR3 in amino acids: CASSKTGVSNEKLFF. CDR3 nucleotide sequence: TGTGCCAGTAGTAAGACAGGGGTTTCCAATGAAAAACTGTTTTTT.

This chain joins TRBV18 and TRBJ1-5; TRBD1 matches at 9 bases. The germline V gene encodes CDR1 KGHSH and CDR2 LQKENI. V shed 5 bases and J 3 bases; nucleotides not matched to a gene: 5. The CDR3 covers 15 residues. The CDR3 sequence is CASSVGQGDNQPQHF. DNA of the CDR3: TGTGCCAGCTCAGTGGGACAGGGAGACAATCAGCCCCAGCATTTT.

This rearrangement joins TRBV27 to TRBJ2-1, with TRBD2 matching 7 bases. J gave up 2 bases and V 5 bases, and 12 bases lay outside the gene matches. The CDR3 loop spans 17 amino acids. CDR1 MNHEY and CDR2 SMNVEV come from the germline V gene (reference sequence). CDR3 amino acids: CASSLRLLAGAYNEQFF. The CDR3 DNA reads TGTGCCAGCAGTCTCCGCCTCTTGGCGGGAGCCTACAATGAGCAGTTCTTC.

V and J are TRBV2 and TRBJ1-2, with TRBD1 identical over 9 bases. Germline CDR1 SNHLY, CDR2 FYNNEI. CDR3 length: 12 amino acids. V was pared by 5 bases and J by 8 bases, with 3 bases of the junction left unmatched. In DNA form, the CDR3 reads TGTGCCAGCAGTTGGACAGGGGAAGGCTACACCTTC. The encoded protein is CASSWTGEGYTF.

This clone was found once. The chain joins TRBV29-1 to TRBJ1-2, with TRBD1 matching over 9 bases. V lost 6 bases and J lost 1; bases outside the gene matches: 3. The CDR3 is 13 amino acids. Germline CDR1 reads SQVTM; CDR2 reads ANQGSEA. CDR3 nucleotide sequence: TGCAGCGTCCGGGACAGGGATAACTATGGCTACACCTTC. As protein: CSVRDRDNYGYTF.

J is TRBJ2-5 and V is TRBV29-1; 10 bases match TRBD1. CDR3 length equals 13 residues. Trimming cost V 7 bases and J 2 bases; bases outside gene matches: 4. CDR1 SQVTM and CDR2 ANQGSEA come from the germline V gene. In DNA, the CDR3 is TGCAGCGCCCGGGACAGGGGACAAGAGACCCAGTACTTC. It yields the protein CSARDRGQETQYF.

The table lists this clone with a count of one. The rearrangement uses TRBV4-1 and TRBJ1-6; tentative D call: TRBD1 (5 bases). Deletions cut 3 bases from V and 3 bases from J, with 15 bases between. Germline CDR1 reads MGHRA; CDR2 reads YSYEKL. There are 17 residues in the CDR3. CDR3 protein: CASSHQTVRHYNSPLHF. The CDR3 DNA sequence: TGCGCCAGCAGCCACCAGACAGTCAGACACTATAATTCACCCCTCCACTTT.

This clone was found a few times. V gene TRBV12-3 or TRBV12-4 combines with J gene TRBJ2-7, with a tentative D call TRBD2 (6 bases). The V gene lost 6 bases and the J gene lost 4 bases, with 7 bases spanning the gap. CDR3 length equals 11 residues. CDR3 protein: CASSAGYEQYF. Written as DNA, the CDR3 is TGTGCCAGCAGCGCGGGGTACGAGCAGTACTTC.

The count of this clone is one. The chain has TRBV20-1 and TRBJ1-2; D is undetermined. Germline V CDR1 and CDR2: DFQATT, SNEGSKA (reference sequence). There are 11 residues in the CDR3. The CDR3 DNA reads as TGCACCCTGAGAGGAGACTATGGCTACACCTTC. Translation gives CTLRGDYGYTF.

The chain couples TRBV3-1 (or the pseudogene TRBV3-2) to TRBJ2-2; 12 nucleotides align to TRBD2. Germline CDR1 reads LGHDT; CDR2 reads YNNKEL (reference sequence). This CDR3 region has 17 residues. V shed 1 base and J 3 bases; nucleotides not matched to a gene: 3. The CDR3 bases are TGTGCCAGCAGCCAAGCTAGCGGGAGGGGGCACACCGGGGAGCTGTTTTTT. Translating gives CASSQASGRGHTGELFF.

This chain uses TRBV5-8 with TRBJ1-4; D unclear. The CDR3 extends over 15 amino acids. Germline CDR1 SGHTS, CDR2 YDEGEE. V lost 3 bases, J lost 8 bases, and 17 bases lay in between. The CDR3 coding sequence is TGTGCCAGCAGCTCCCAGGTGGGAGTAAGAGAAAAACTGTTTTTT. Translating gives CASSSQVGVREKLFF.

This chain's CDR3 is CASSSRGSVGYGYTF. The DNA of the CDR3 is TGTGCCAGCAGCTCTCGAGGCTCCGTTGGGTATGGCTACACCTTC. The chain employs TRBV3-1 (or the pseudogene TRBV3-2) and TRBJ1-2; D is ambiguous. V was trimmed by 5 bases and J by 5 bases, leaving 18 bases between them. The CDR3 has 15 amino acids. Looked up from germline, CDR1 is LGHDT and CDR2 is YNNKEL (reference sequence).

The table lists this clone with a count of one. This rearrangement joins TRBV24-1 to TRBJ2-3, with 7 bases identical to TRBD2. Germline-derived CDR1 and CDR2 are KGHDR and SFDVKD. The junction had 12 bases not matched to a gene; V was cut back by 4 bases and J by 6 bases. This CDR3 comprises 16 residues. The CDR3 DNA is TGTGCCACCAGTGACCGCCCGGGACTAAATCTGGATACGCAGTATTTT. Protein: CATSDRPGLNLDTQYF.

The chain uses TRBV5-1 and TRBJ1-3; 9 nucleotides line up with TRBD1. The CDR3 has 17 residues. Trimming at V came to 3 bases and at J to 1 base, leaving 8 bases not matched to a gene. The germline CDR1 and CDR2 sequences are SGHRS and YFSETQ. CDR3 residues: CASSWGRTGASGNTIYF. CDR3 coding DNA: TGCGCCAGCAGCTGGGGGCGGACAGGGGCTTCTGGAAACACCATATATTTT.

A few counts support this clone. This sequence joins TRBV6-5 and TRBJ2-1; TRBD1 is a possible D gene (6 bases). The V gene's germline CDR1 is MNHEY and CDR2 SVGAGI. This CDR3 is 16 amino acids long. The V end lost 2 bases, the J end lost 9 bases, and 20 bases lay between the germline ends. CDR3 bases: TGTGCCAGCAGTTACAGTTCGGTTAGGGGGTGGAGTGAGCAGTTCTTC. Amino acid sequence: CASSYSSVRGWSEQFF.

V usage is TRBV14 and J usage is TRBJ2-3; 9 bases agree with TRBD1. The V and J ends lost 1 base and 7 bases, in that order; junction bases with no gene match: 6. This CDR3 is 15 amino acids long. CDR1 SGHDN and CDR2 FVKESK come from the germline V gene. CDR3 sequence reads: CASSQVGTGRYTQYF. The CDR3 nucleotides read TGTGCCAGCAGCCAAGTGGGGACAGGGAGGTATACGCAGTATTTT.